The rows below give T cell receptor beta chains drawn from one sample of a study of cytomegalovirus exposure and HLA in healthy donors. TCRdb's table, derived via immunoSEQ multiplex PCR, lists solely in-frame clones and lacks some. The sample lists 100,000 to 150,000 clones, approximately 80% occurring once. The sequencing input was PBMCs. These receptors all stem from a male donor in good health and CMV-seropositive. Each CDR3 is given with its conserved first and last residue. D genes are given only for firm matches. Not all rows give a size; the values are once, few, many and, for expanded clones, a class.

j_call d_call v_call clone_size cdr3_aa cdr3_nt
TRBJ1-1 . TRBV18 . CASSPLGGTEAFF TGTGCCAGCTCACCACTCGGGGGCACTGAAGCTTTCTTT
TRBJ1-1 . TRBV6-4 few CASRESDTPLGEAFF TGTGCCAGCAGAGAGTCGGACACCCCGTTGGGTGAAGCTTTCTTT
TRBJ2-2 . TRBV6-6 . CASRGRANTGELFF TGTGCCAGCAGAGGCAGGGCGAACACCGGGGAGCTGTTTTTT
TRBJ1-2 . TRBV19 . CASSFPTVNYGYTF TGTGCCAGTAGCTTCCCGACAGTAAACTATGGCTACACCTTC
TRBJ2-2 TRBD2 TRBV5-8 . CASSLGLAGARNTGELFF TGTGCCAGCAGCCTTGGACTAGCGGGGGCTAGGAACACCGGGGAGCTGTTTTTT
TRBJ2-1 . TRBV29-1 . CSADGQLNNEQFF TGCAGCGCCGATGGACAGTTAAACAATGAGCAGTTCTTC
TRBJ2-7 TRBD1 TRBV5-4 . CASSQDRGKGENEQYF TGTGCCAGCAGCCAGGACAGGGGAAAGGGAGAAAACGAGCAGTACTTC
TRBJ2-7 . TRBV27 . CASSLSTDSYEQYF TGTGCCAGCAGTTTATCGACAGACTCCTACGAGCAGTACTTC
TRBJ2-2 . TRBV27 . CASSPRGRDFTGELFF TGTGCCAGCAGCCCTCGTGGGAGAGACTTCACCGGGGAGCTGTTTTTT
TRBJ2-7 TRBD2 TRBV5-1 . CASSLGLAVNEQYF TGCGCCAGCAGCTTGGGACTAGCGGTGAACGAGCAGTACTTC
TRBJ2-7 . TRBV2 . CASAPAYEQYF TGTGCCAGCGCCCCAGCCTACGAGCAGTACTTC
TRBJ2-7 TRBD1 TRBV7-9 . CASSSTGPYEQYF TGTGCCAGCAGCTCGACAGGGCCCTACGAGCAGTACTTC
TRBJ1-1 . TRBV30 . CAWSVRGNTEAFF TGTGCCTGGAGTGTTCGGGGAAACACTGAAGCTTTCTTT
TRBJ2-1 TRBD2 TRBV5-6 . CASSTRLAGVFSYNEQFF TGTGCCAGCAGCACGCGGCTAGCGGGAGTTTTCTCCTACAATGAGCAGTTCTTC
TRBJ2-7 TRBD2 TRBV5-6 . CASSLGGGTPNEQYF TGTGCCAGCAGCTTGGGGGGAGGGACCCCCAACGAGCAGTACTTC
TRBJ1-1 TRBD1 TRBV2 . CASSQTRDRGRSNTEAFF TGTGCCAGCAGTCAAACCCGGGACAGGGGTCGGAGCAACACTGAAGCTTTCTTT
TRBJ1-1 . TRBV5-5 . CASSLASGRTEAFF TGTGCCAGCTCCTTAGCCTCGGGGAGGACTGAAGCTTTCTTT
TRBJ1-6 TRBD1 TRBV4-1 . CASSQDRGRSPLHF TGCGCCAGCAGCCAAGACAGGGGGCGATCACCCCTCCACTTT
TRBJ2-5 . TRBV15 few CATSRDAAGQETQYF TGTGCCACCAGCAGAGATGCAGCGGGCCAAGAGACCCAGTACTTC
TRBJ1-1 . TRBV6-6 . CARKTGERSTEAFF TGTGCCAGGAAGACGGGGGAGAGGTCCACTGAAGCTTTCTTT
TRBJ2-2 TRBD2 TRBV13 . CASSLVGLAGSTGELFF TGTGCCAGCAGCTTAGTAGGACTAGCGGGAAGTACCGGGGAGCTGTTTTTT
TRBJ2-5 . TRBV2 . CASRKHQAGTQYF TGTGCCAGCAGGAAACACCAGGCGGGGACCCAGTACTTC
TRBJ2-3 . TRBV6-6 . CASSYLGATDTQYF TGTGCCAGCAGTTACCTAGGGGCAACAGATACGCAGTATTTT
TRBJ2-1 . TRBV7-9 . CASSLLGPYNEQFF TGTGCCAGCAGCTTGTTGGGCCCATACAATGAGCAGTTCTTC
TRBJ1-6 . TRBV5-1 . CASSLEINSPLHF TGCGCCAGCAGCTTAGAGATTAATTCACCCCTCCACTTT
TRBJ2-3 . TRBV7-2 . CASSFSGSSTDTQYF TGTGCCAGCAGCTTTAGCGGCTCTAGCACAGATACGCAGTATTTT
TRBJ1-1 . TRBV5-4 few CASSFVQGFNTEAFF TGTGCCAGCAGCTTCGTTCAGGGGTTCAACACTGAAGCTTTCTTT
TRBJ2-2 . TRBV5-1 . CASGASGELFF TGCGCCAGCGGGGCGAGCGGGGAGCTGTTTTTT
TRBJ2-7 TRBD2 TRBV6-5 few CASSEGLARQQYF TGTGCCAGCAGTGAGGGACTAGCGAGGCAGCAGTACTTC
TRBJ2-3 TRBD2 TRBV7-2 . CASSSRTSGTTDTQYF TGTGCCAGCAGCTCCCGGACTAGCGGGACCACAGATACGCAGTATTTT
TRBJ2-7 TRBD1 TRBV5-1 . CASSLDAGGEDEQYF TGCGCCAGCAGCTTGGATGCAGGGGGCGAAGACGAGCAGTACTTC